Described below is a single T cell receptor (beta chain) sequence and its context. Antigen: not known. These data come from a study of response to subunit inactivated influenza vaccine. TCRdb used MiXCR to reprocess the RT-PCR reads, holding one entry per CDR3 protein. The sample has around 530,000 distinct CDR3 sequences, about 11% seen once. CDR3 size: 15 residues. Trimming took off 5 bases at V and 2 bases at J, with 16 bases between the two ends. The V gene's germline CDR1 is SGHAT and CDR2 FQNNGV. Points from the study as a whole: Researchers suggested that each seasonal influenza vaccination recruits few new T cells.

V usage is TRBV11-2 and J usage is TRBJ2-7, with D possibly being TRBD1 (6 bases). The sequence derives from a man between 50 and 59 years old who received an inactivated influenza vaccine. The sample in question was PBMCs from blood, obtained on the day of vaccination. CDR3: CASSPEIGDTYEQYF. CDR3 in DNA: TGTGCCAGCAGCCCAGAAATCGGGGACACCTACGAGCAGTACTTC.